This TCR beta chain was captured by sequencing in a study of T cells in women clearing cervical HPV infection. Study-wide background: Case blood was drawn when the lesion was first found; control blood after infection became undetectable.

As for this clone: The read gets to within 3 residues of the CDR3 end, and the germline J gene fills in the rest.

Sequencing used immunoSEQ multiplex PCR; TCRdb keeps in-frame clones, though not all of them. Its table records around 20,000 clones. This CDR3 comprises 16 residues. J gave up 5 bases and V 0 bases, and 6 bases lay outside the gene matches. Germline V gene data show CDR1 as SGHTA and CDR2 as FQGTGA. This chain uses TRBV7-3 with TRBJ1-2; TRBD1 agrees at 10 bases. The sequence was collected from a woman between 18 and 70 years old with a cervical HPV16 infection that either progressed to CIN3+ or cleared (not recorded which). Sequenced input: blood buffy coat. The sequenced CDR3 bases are TGTGCCAGCAGCTTAACCGGGACAGGGGCTCAATATGGC. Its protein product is CASSLTGTGAQYG. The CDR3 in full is CASSLTGTGAQYGYTF. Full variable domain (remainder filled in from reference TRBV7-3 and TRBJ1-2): GAGVSQTPSNKVTEKGKYVELRCDPISGHTALYWYRQSLGQGPEFLIYFQGTGAADDSGLPNDRFFAVRPEGSVSTLKIQRTERGDSAVYLCASSLTGTGAQYGYTFGSGTRLTVV.